A single sample gave rise to the 31 T cell receptor beta chains below, sequenced in a study of Graves' ophthalmopathy and Graves' hyperthyroidism. Beta-chain TCR CDR3 regions were amplified from RNA transcripts. Second-round multiplex PCR followed a first-round RT-PCR using HTBI primers. TCRdb recomputed calls from the multiplex PCR reads with MiXCR, one row per CDR3 protein. The table includes roughly 610,000 distinct CDR3 sequences, about 24% detected once. The sample taken for sequencing was peripheral blood. Receptors were obtained from a woman younger than 35 with stable Graves' hyperthyroidism. Some clones in this sample may be carry-over from other donors' samples.

This clonotype was found many times. The V call is TRBV4-1, the J call TRBJ2-5; 9 bases fit TRBD2. Germline V gene sequence: CDR1 MGHRA, CDR2 YSYEKL. V was pared by 4 bases and J by 2 bases, with 20 bases of the junction left unmatched. The CDR3 contains 20 residues. The CDR3 DNA sequence: TGCGCCAGCAGCCGATCAGGCGGAAGCGGGGGGCCCACAAAACAAGAGACCCAGTACTTC. Translation gives CASSRSGGSGGPTKQETQYF.

V and J are TRBV29-1 and TRBJ1-1; D gene uncertain. Trimming took 7 bases from V and 0 from J, leaving 12 bases between them. The CDR3 length is 13 residues. Germline values: CDR1 SQVTM, CDR2 ANQGSEA. CDR3 residues: CSANLAMNTEAFF. The CDR3 DNA is TGCAGCGCCAACTTAGCCATGAACACTGAAGCTTTCTTT. Full variable domain (remainder filled in from reference TRBV29-1 and TRBJ1-1): SAVISQKPSRDICQRGTSLTIQCQVDSQVTMMFWYRQQPGQSLTLIATANQGSEATYESGFVIDKFPISRPNLTFSTLTVSNMSPEDSSIYLCSANLAMNTEAFFGQGTRLTVV.

This clonotype was seen ten or more times. The chain combines TRBV12-3 or TRBV12-4 with TRBJ1-2; no clear D. With 8 bases removed from V and 2 bases from J, the gap between germline ends came to 12 bases. The CDR3 extends over 13 amino acids. The CDR3 spells CASGPEVNYGYTF. CDR3 nucleotides: TGTGCCAGCGGCCCCGAAGTGAACTATGGCTACACCTTC.

At least ten counts were recorded for this clonotype. The CDR3 DNA is TGTGCCAGTAGGGAATCCAGCACCGGGGAGCTGTTTTTT. Translation gives CASRESSTGELFF. V usage is TRBV19 and J usage is TRBJ2-2; D unresolved. The germline V and J ends were trimmed by 6 bases and 4 bases, with 9 bases remaining between them. Per germline, CDR1 LNHDA and CDR2 SQIVND (reference sequence). This CDR3 has 13 amino acids.

The V call is TRBV7-2, the J call TRBJ1-6, with D tentatively TRBD1 (5 bases). Trimming cost V 0 bases and J 10 bases, with 10 bases left between them. In germline, CDR1 is SGHTA, CDR2 FQGNSA. The CDR3 runs 14 residues. CDR3 sequence reads: CASSLAQGGSPLHF. The CDR3 DNA follows: TGTGCCAGCAGCTTAGCTCAGGGAGGGTCACCCCTCCACTTT.

This clonotype has a count of ten or more. A much larger clone differs by one base, so this may be a read error. The chain carries TRBV12-3 or TRBV12-4 and TRBJ2-5; 14 nucleotides line up with TRBD2. V was clipped by 5 bases and J by 3 bases; unmatched bases: 2. The CDR3 length is 15 residues. This CDR3 is CASSPGLAGEETQYF. The DNA for the CDR3 is TGTGCCAGCAGTCCGGGACTAGCGGGAGAAGAGACCCAGTACTTC.

This clonotype was observed many times. The chain carries TRBV11-2 and TRBJ2-5; the match to TRBD1 covers 8 bases. The germline V gene has CDR1 SGHAT and CDR2 FQNNGV. The CDR3 is 20 amino acids. The V segment lost 0 bases and the J segment 1 base; nucleotides outside the gene matches: 16. This chain's CDR3 is CASSLETSVPGQDLQETQYF. In DNA form, the CDR3 reads TGTGCCAGCAGCTTAGAAACCAGCGTCCCGGGACAGGACCTCCAAGAGACCCAGTACTTC.

This clonotype was seen at least ten times. The V call is TRBV12-3 or TRBV12-4, the J call TRBJ2-7; tentative D call: TRBD1 (6 bases). Trimming removed 5 bases at V and 3 bases at J, with 8 bases between. CDR3 length equals 12 residues. The CDR3 bases are TGTGCCAGCAGTGGACAGATCTACGAGCAGTACTTC. Its translation: CASSGQIYEQYF.

V usage is TRBV6-4 and J usage is TRBJ2-6; D is possibly TRBD2 (6 bases). V was clipped by 10 bases and J by 0 bases, with 28 bases between them. The germline CDR1 and CDR2 sequences are MRHNA and SNTAGT. This CDR3 spans 20 amino acids. As DNA, the CDR3 is TGTGCCACACTGGGCCTCATTAGTGGGAGGCCGGGCTCTGGGGCCAACGTCCTGACTTTC. It specifies CATLGLISGRPGSGANVLTF.

This clonotype occurred many times. The chain uses TRBV20-1 and TRBJ2-7, with D unresolved. Trimming stripped 6 bases from V and 3 bases from J, with 6 bases between. The CDR3 contains 10 residues. CDR1 DFQATT and CDR2 SNEGSKA come from the germline V gene (reference sequence). The CDR3 nucleotides are TGCAGTGCCCAGGACTACGAGCAGTACTTC. Its translation: CSAQDYEQYF.

The rearrangement joins TRBV6-1 to TRBJ2-7; TRBD1 agrees at 9 bases. In germline, CDR1 is MNHNS, CDR2 SASEGT. V gave up 5 bases and J gave up 4 bases; unmatched junction bases: 6. The CDR3 totals 14 residues. CDR3 nucleotides: TGTGCCAGCAGTCGGGACAGGGACAAATACGAGCAGTACTTC. This gives the protein CASSRDRDKYEQYF.

This clonotype showed up many times. It may be a read error: a sequence one base away is much more abundant. The gene calls are TRBV6-1 and TRBJ2-6; D gene ambiguous. The CDR3 is 15 residues long. CDR1 and CDR2 from the germline V gene are MNHNS and SASEGT. V was shortened by 5 bases and J by 0 bases, with 8 bases between the two germline ends. This chain's CDR3 is CASSRQASGANVLTF. In nucleotides, the CDR3 is TGTGCCAGCAGTAGACAAGCCTCTGGGGCCAACGTCCTGACTTTC.

This clonotype came up many times. J is TRBJ2-7 and V is TRBV10-3; 8 bases line up with TRBD1. The CDR3 covers 15 residues. V was pared by 6 bases and J by 5 bases, with 12 bases of the junction left unmatched. CDR1 and CDR2 (germline): ENHRY, SYGVKD. For the CDR3, the DNA is TGTGCCATCAGGTTCGGACAGGGTTCTTCCGACGAGCAGTACTTC. Translated, it gives CAIRFGQGSSDEQYF.

This clonotype was detected many times. Being one base from a much bigger clone, this may be a read error. The chain couples TRBV6-5 to TRBJ2-7; D perhaps matches TRBD2 (6 bases). CDR1 and CDR2 (germline): MNHEY, SVGAGI. The CDR3 extends over 14 amino acids. V lost 1 base, J lost 9 bases, and 16 bases lay in between. In DNA form, the CDR3 reads TGTGCCAGCAGTTACTTGACTGGCCAGGGAGGGCAGTACTTC. Translating it yields CASSYLTGQGGQYF.

This clonotype came up many times. J is TRBJ2-7 and V is TRBV12-3 or TRBV12-4; D possibly corresponds to TRBD1 (6 bases). This CDR3 has 14 residues. Trimming took 2 bases from V and 2 from J, leaving 10 bases between them. CDR3 protein: CASSLQGITYEQYF. The CDR3 DNA sequence: TGTGCCAGCAGTTTACAGGGGATAACCTACGAGCAGTACTTC.

This clonotype was counted between two and nine times. The gene calls are TRBV6-1 and TRBJ2-7; TRBD1 aligns across 8 bases. Unmatched junction bases numbered 8, after V lost 9 bases and J lost 4 bases. CDR1 and CDR2 (germline): MNHNS, SASEGT. The CDR3 runs to 13 residues. CDR3 DNA: TGTGCCAGTTCGACAGGGGACCCATACGAGCAGTACTTC. Translated, it gives CASSTGDPYEQYF.

This clonotype was seen only a few times. CDR3 nucleotides: TGTGCCAGCAGCCAGGGCCTCCTCCGACAGGGGGGGAACACTGAAGCTTTCTTT. Translated, it gives CASSQGLLRQGGNTEAFF. The chain recombines TRBV3-1 with TRBJ1-1; 9 nucleotides match TRBD1. Germline V gene lookup returns CDR1 LGHDT and CDR2 YNNKEL (reference sequence). Trimming at V came to 3 bases and at J to 1 base, leaving 12 bases not matched to a gene. The CDR3 spans 18 residues.

The chain employs TRBV6-1 and TRBJ2-5; the D gene is possibly TRBD1 (6 bases). This CDR3 comprises 16 residues. Trimming stripped 8 bases from V and 2 bases from J, with 21 bases between. The V gene's germline CDR1 is MNHNS and CDR2 SASEGT. CDR3 sequence: CASRRRGKGSQETQYF. CDR3 DNA sequence: TGTGCCAGCCGGAGAAGGGGGAAAGGTTCGCAAGAGACCCAGTACTTC.

This clonotype was picked up many times. This chain uses TRBV6-5 with TRBJ1-1, with D possibly being TRBD1 (5 bases). This CDR3 region has 16 residues. V was shortened by 0 bases and J by 2 bases, with 13 bases between the two germline ends. Germline CDR1 MNHEY, CDR2 SVGAGI. The CDR3: CASSYSRREGNTEAFF. As DNA, the CDR3 is TGTGCCAGCAGTTACTCCCGCAGGGAAGGCAACACTGAAGCTTTCTTT.

At least ten counts were recorded for this clonotype. V is TRBV20-1 and J is TRBJ2-5; D remains unclear. CDR1 and CDR2 (germline): DFQATT, SNEGSKA (reference sequence). CDR3 length: 11 amino acids. Between the trimmed V and J ends, which lost 0 bases and 5 bases, there was a span of 4 bases. The CDR3, as DNA: TGCAGTGCTAGAGATGCGGAGACCCAGTACTTC. Amino acid sequence: CSARDAETQYF.

This clonotype was counted once. The chain is built from TRBV11-2 and TRBJ2-7; the match to TRBD1 covers 8 bases. V lost 5 bases to trimming and J lost 2 bases; unmatched junction nucleotides: 11. This CDR3 region has 16 residues. Germline V lookup: CDR1 SGHAT, CDR2 FQNNGV. The DNA for the CDR3 is TGTGCCAGCAGCAATCTCCGGGACAGGACAACCTACGAGCAGTACTTC. Amino acids: CASSNLRDRTTYEQYF.

This clonotype was recorded many times. This rearrangement joins TRBV28 to TRBJ2-2; possible D gene TRBD1, 6 bases. The CDR3 sequence is 15 residues long. Deletions cut 1 base from V and 7 bases from J, with 13 bases between. Germline CDR1 reads MDHEN; CDR2 reads SYDVKM. CDR3 bases: TGTGCCAGCAGTTTATTCCGCAGGGGTCGCGGGGAGCTGTTTTTT. The encoded protein is CASSLFRRGRGELFF.

CDR3 loop: CASTRTAGNQPQHF. The CDR3 DNA sequence: TGTGCCAGCACCCGGACGGCGGGCAATCAGCCCCAGCATTTT. This chain connects TRBV6-2 or TRBV6-3 to TRBJ1-5; D call uncertain. CDR1 and CDR2 (germline): MNHEY, SVGEGT. V lost 7 bases to trimming and J lost 2 bases, with 12 bases between them. The CDR3 extends over 14 amino acids.

This clonotype was counted ten times or more. CDR3 DNA: TGTGCCAGCAGGATGGGACTAGCGGGGGTACAAGAGACCCAGTACTTC. Translating it yields CASRMGLAGVQETQYF. The chain uses TRBV2 and TRBJ2-5; 14 positions match TRBD2. CDR1 and CDR2 (germline): SNHLY, FYNNEI. With V trimmed by 6 bases and J by 2 bases, 5 bases remained unmatched. The CDR3 consists of 16 residues. Filled out from reference TRBV2 and TRBJ2-5, the complete variable domain reads EPEVTQTPSHQVTQMGQEVILRCVPISNHLYFYWYRQILGQKVEFLVSFYNNEISEKSEIFDDQFSVERPDGSNFTLKIRSTKLEDSAMYFCASRMGLAGVQETQYFGPGTRLLVL.

About this clonotype itself: With a much larger clone just one base away, this may be a read error. The chain employs TRBV9 and TRBJ1-2, with TRBD1 identical over 7 bases. Per the germline V gene, CDR1 is SGDLS and CDR2 is YYNGEE. The CDR3 spans 14 residues. For the CDR3, the DNA is TGTGCCAGCAGCGTAGGGGGACAGAATTATGGCTTCGCCTTC. Protein: CASSVGGQNYGFAF.

This clonotype was seen more than once but under ten times. The chain carries TRBV7-3 and TRBJ2-7; D is perhaps TRBD2 (5 bases). Per the germline V gene, CDR1 is SGHTA and CDR2 is FQGTGA. The CDR3 has 13 amino acids. V lost 5 bases and J lost 6, with 14 bases in between. The CDR3 sequence is CASSPDSQSEQYF. CDR3 nucleotide sequence: TGTGCCAGCAGCCCGGACTCCCAGAGCGAGCAGTACTTC. The full variable domain, in which reference TRBV7-3 and TRBJ2-7 provide the parts outside the CDR3, is GAGVSQTPSNKVTEKGKYVELRCDPISGHTALYWYRQSLGQGPEFLIYFQGTGAADDSGLPNDRFFAVRPEGSVSTLKIQRTERGDSAVYLCASSPDSQSEQYFGPGTRLTVT.

This clonotype was picked up many times. The chain couples TRBV9 to TRBJ1-2; D uncertain. CDR1 SGDLS and CDR2 YYNGEE come from the germline V gene. The CDR3 consists of 11 residues. Deletions cut 7 bases from V and 4 bases from J, with 8 bases between. The CDR3 loop reads CASGSIYGYTF. CDR3 nucleotides: TGTGCCAGCGGGAGTATCTATGGCTACACCTTC.

The chain carries TRBV28 and TRBJ1-3; possibly TRBD1 for D (6 bases). V lost 4 bases to trimming and J lost 3 bases, with 16 bases between them. The germline V gene encodes CDR1 MDHEN and CDR2 SYDVKM. The CDR3 is 16 residues long. CDR3 coding DNA: TGTGCCAGCAGTTACTCCGGGGGGGCGGGTGGAAACACCATATATTTT. Amino acid sequence: CASSYSGGAGGNTIYF.

This clonotype was detected ten times or more. DNA of the CDR3: TGTGCCAGCAGAGGGGACACTTCCTACGAGCAGTACTTC. Translated: CASRGDTSYEQYF. The chain carries TRBV6-5 and TRBJ2-7; D perhaps matches TRBD1 (6 bases). This CDR3 contains 13 residues. Germline CDR1 reads MNHEY; CDR2 reads SVGAGI. Deletions cut 6 bases from V and 1 base from J, with 10 bases between.

CDR3 sequence reads: CASSRKLAATQYF. The CDR3 DNA reads TGTGCCAGCAGCCGTAAGCTAGCTGCGACCCAGTACTTC. J is TRBJ2-5 and V is TRBV3-1; D perhaps matches TRBD2 (5 bases). CDR1 is LGHDT and CDR2 is YNNKEL in the germline V gene (reference sequence). The CDR3 covers 13 residues. The V and J ends lost 4 bases and 7 bases respectively, with 13 bases between them.

This clonotype was counted at least ten times. This rearrangement joins TRBV7-6 to TRBJ1-5; D gene unclear. The CDR3 spans 15 residues. Germline V gives CDR1 SGHVS, CDR2 FNYEAQ. V was cut by 1 base and J by 5 bases, with 12 bases left in between. CDR3 sequence reads: CASSLVRGLDQPQHF. CDR3 coding DNA: TGTGCCAGCAGCTTAGTACGAGGGTTGGATCAGCCCCAGCATTTT.